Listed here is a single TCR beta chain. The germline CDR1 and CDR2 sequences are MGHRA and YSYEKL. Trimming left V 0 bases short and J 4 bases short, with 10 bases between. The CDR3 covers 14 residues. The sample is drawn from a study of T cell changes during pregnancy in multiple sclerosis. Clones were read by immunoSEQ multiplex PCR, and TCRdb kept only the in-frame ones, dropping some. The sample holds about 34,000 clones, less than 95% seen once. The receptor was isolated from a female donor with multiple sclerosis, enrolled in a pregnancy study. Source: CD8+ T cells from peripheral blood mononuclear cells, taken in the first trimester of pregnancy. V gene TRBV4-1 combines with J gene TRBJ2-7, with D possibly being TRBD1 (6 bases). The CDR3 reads CASSQEGTGYEQYF. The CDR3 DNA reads TGCGCCAGCAGCCAAGAGGGTACAGGGTACGAGCAGTACTTC.